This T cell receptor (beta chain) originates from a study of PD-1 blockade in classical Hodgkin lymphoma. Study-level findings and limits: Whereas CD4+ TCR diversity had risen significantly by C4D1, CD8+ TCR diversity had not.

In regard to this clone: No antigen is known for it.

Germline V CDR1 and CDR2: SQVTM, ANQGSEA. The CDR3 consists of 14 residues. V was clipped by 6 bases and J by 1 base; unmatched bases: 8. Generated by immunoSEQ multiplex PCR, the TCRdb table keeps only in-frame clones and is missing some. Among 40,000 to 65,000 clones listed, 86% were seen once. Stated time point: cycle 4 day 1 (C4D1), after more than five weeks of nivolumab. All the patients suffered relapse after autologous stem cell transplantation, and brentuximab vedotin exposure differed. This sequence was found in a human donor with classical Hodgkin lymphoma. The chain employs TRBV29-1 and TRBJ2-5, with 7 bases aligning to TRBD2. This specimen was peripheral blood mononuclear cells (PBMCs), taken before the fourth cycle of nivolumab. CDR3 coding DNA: TGCAGCGTCGAGAAAACTAGCGTCCAAGAGACCCAGTACTTC. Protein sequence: CSVEKTSVQETQYF.